The 18 T cell receptor beta chains below all came from one sample that was sequenced in a study of beta chain features in type 1 diabetes. Every isolated RNA sample was fully reverse transcribed, so sequencing captured expressed TCRB transcripts. Using immunoSEQ multiplex PCR, the repertoire was profiled, and TCRdb retains in-frame clones only, with some absent. Here the sample spans hundreds of thousands of clones, 30% being singletons. The sample comprised naive CD4+ T cells from blood. All receptors come from a man younger than 30 in good health.

Only a few counts were recorded for this clone. This sequence joins TRBV4-1 and TRBJ2-5; D is perhaps TRBD1 (6 bases). From germline, CDR1 is MGHRA and CDR2 YSYEKL. CDR3 length: 13 amino acids. The V end lost 4 bases, the J end lost 5 bases, and 11 bases lay between the germline ends. CDR3 DNA: TGCGCCAGCAGCCCATACAGGGTTGAGACCCAGTACTTC. Residues: CASSPYRVETQYF.

The V call is TRBV28, the J call TRBJ2-4; D is possibly TRBD2 (6 bases). The CDR3 extends over 15 amino acids. Trimming removed 4 bases at V and 8 bases at J, with 18 bases between. The germline V gene encodes CDR1 MDHEN and CDR2 SYDVKM. Here the CDR3 DNA reads TGTGCCAGCAGTTCGTTTTCTAGCGACGGGGACATTCAGTACTTC. Protein: CASSSFSSDGDIQYF.

As regards this clone: Other nucleotide sequences in the sample specify the same CDR3. The chain uses TRBV30 and TRBJ1-1; D uncertain. The CDR3 runs to 14 residues. The V gene lost 0 bases and the J gene lost 5 bases, with 13 bases spanning the gap. CDR1 is GTSNPN and CDR2 is SVGIG in the germline V gene (reference sequence). The DNA for the CDR3 is TGTGCCTGGAGTGTCGGCAGCCGGAATACTGAAGCTTTCTTT. This translates into CAWSVGSRNTEAFF.

This clone was counted between two and nine times. The chain joins TRBV29-1 to TRBJ2-7, with D perhaps TRBD2 (6 bases). Deletions cut 4 bases from V and 4 bases from J, with 14 bases between. The CDR3 has 13 amino acids. Germline V gene sequence: CDR1 SQVTM, CDR2 ANQGSEA. For the CDR3, the DNA is TGCAGCGTTGGGGACTCCGAAGGTTACGAGCAGTACTTC. Translated: CSVGDSEGYEQYF.

The chain links TRBV29-1 to TRBJ2-2; 8 bases align to TRBD1. Trimming removed 1 base from V and 4 bases from J; junction bases left unmatched: 8. The CDR3 is 16 residues long. Germline V gives CDR1 SQVTM, CDR2 ANQGSEA. The DNA of the CDR3 is TGCAGCGTTGAAGGCCAGGGGGCGGTAGGCACCGGGGAGCTGTTTTTT. This sequence encodes CSVEGQGAVGTGELFF.

The chain recombines TRBV9 with TRBJ2-3; possible D gene TRBD2, 5 bases. The germline V and J ends were trimmed by 0 bases and 6 bases, with 14 bases remaining between them. This CDR3 is 15 amino acids long. Germline CDR1 is SGDLS and CDR2 is YYNGEE. CDR3 protein: CASSVDSGGHDTQYF. In DNA, the CDR3 is TGTGCCAGCAGCGTAGACTCCGGCGGGCACGATACGCAGTATTTT.

V usage is TRBV19 and J usage is TRBJ2-5; D gene unclear. The CDR3 consists of 13 residues. Germline V gene data show CDR1 as LNHDA and CDR2 as SQIVND (reference sequence). V lost 3 bases, J lost 5 bases, and 10 bases lay in between. CDR3 DNA sequence: TGTGCCAGTAGTATCCTGAATTCGGAGACCCAGTACTTC. It yields the protein CASSILNSETQYF.

This chain uses TRBV28 with TRBJ2-2, with D maybe TRBD2 (5 bases). Trimming took off 7 bases at V and 7 bases at J, with 10 bases between the two ends. Germline V gene sequence: CDR1 MDHEN, CDR2 SYDVKM. The CDR3 length is 12 residues. CDR3 sequence (DNA): TGTGCCAGCACCGGGGTAGGCGGGGAGCTGTTTTTT. It codes for CASTGVGGELFF. Drawing the rest from reference TRBV28 and TRBJ2-2, the complete variable domain is DVKVTQSSRYLVKRTGEKVFLECVQDMDHENMFWYRQDPGLGLRLIYFSYDVKMKEKGDIPEGYSVSREKKERFSLILESASTNQTSMYLCASTGVGGELFFGEGSRLTVL.

This clone was detected a few times. V usage is TRBV9 and J usage is TRBJ2-7; D unclear. Trimming pared 1 base from V and 0 bases from J, leaving 8 bases between. Per germline, CDR1 SGDLS and CDR2 YYNGEE. This CDR3 has 14 residues. The CDR3 reads CASSVSGRSYEQYF. The CDR3 DNA reads as TGTGCCAGCAGCGTATCGGGTCGCTCCTACGAGCAGTACTTC.

The sample holds a few counts of this clone. The chain combines TRBV5-1 with TRBJ2-5; D is unclear. CDR1 is SGHRS, CDR2 YFSETQ, per germline. This CDR3 is 14 amino acids long. V lost 3 bases and J 5 bases, leaving 14 bases between the germline ends. CDR3: CASSSPDVRETQYF. Written as DNA, the CDR3 is TGCGCCAGCAGCTCACCTGACGTGAGGGAGACCCAGTACTTC.

V and J are TRBV12-5 and TRBJ2-5, with TRBD2 matching 7 bases. V lost 1 base and J lost 5; bases outside the gene matches: 7. The germline CDR1 and CDR2 sequences are LGHNT and FRNRAP. The CDR3 has 15 residues. The CDR3 region has the DNA TGTGCTAGTGGTTTGGACCGGACTAGTCACGAGACCCAGTACTTC. Residues: CASGLDRTSHETQYF.

This clone was recorded a few times. The chain joins TRBV30 to TRBJ1-5, with D unclear. The CDR3 totals 12 residues. Germline V gives CDR1 GTSNPN, CDR2 SVGIG (reference sequence). Deletions cut 2 bases from V and 4 bases from J, with 6 bases between. DNA of the CDR3: TGTGCCTGGAGTAACAAGAATCAGCCCCAGCATTTT. As protein: CAWSNKNQPQHF.

The chain uses TRBV14 and TRBJ1-1; D gene uncertain. Deletions cut 4 bases from V and 3 bases from J, with 9 bases between. This CDR3 comprises 13 residues. CDR1 and CDR2 (germline): SGHDN, FVKESK. The CDR3 loop is CASSLTFYTEAFF. In DNA, the CDR3 is TGTGCCAGCAGCCTTACCTTTTACACTGAAGCTTTCTTT.

This clone was seen more than once but under ten times. The chain recombines TRBV29-1 with TRBJ2-3; D may match TRBD1 or TRBD2 (5 bases each). The V gene lost 6 bases and the J gene lost 2 bases, with 15 bases spanning the gap. This CDR3 is 14 amino acids long. Germline V lookup: CDR1 SQVTM, CDR2 ANQGSEA. As DNA, the CDR3 is TGCAGCGTGATACCGGGACCTACCACAGATACGCAGTATTTT. The encoded protein is CSVIPGPTTDTQYF.

The chain carries TRBV4-1 and TRBJ2-3; TRBD2 aligns across 7 bases. Germline values: CDR1 MGHRA, CDR2 YSYEKL. V lost 4 bases to trimming and J lost 2 bases; unmatched junction nucleotides: 9. This CDR3 spans 16 amino acids. The CDR3 is CASSRILATNTDTQYF. The CDR3 DNA sequence: TGCGCCAGCAGCCGGATACTAGCGACAAACACAGATACGCAGTATTTT.

This clone appeared a few times. V and J are TRBV4-2 and TRBJ2-7; 9 bases are shared with TRBD2. Germline CDR1 is LGHNA and CDR2 is YNFKEQ. V shed 1 base, J shed 2 bases, and the junction held 15 bases outside the gene matches. The CDR3 runs to 19 residues. CDR3 sequence reads: CASSQATLAGVGGTYEQYF. The CDR3 DNA reads as TGTGCCAGCAGCCAAGCGACGTTAGCGGGAGTAGGGGGCACCTACGAGCAGTACTTC.

The chain is built from TRBV4-3 and TRBJ2-5; D ambiguous. V lost 0 bases and J 7 bases, leaving 6 bases between the germline ends. There are 12 residues in the CDR3. Germline V CDR1 and CDR2: LGHNA, YSLEER. The CDR3 is CASSQDRGTQYF. Here the CDR3 DNA reads TGCGCCAGCAGCCAAGATAGAGGGACCCAGTACTTC.

The chain combines TRBV18 with TRBJ1-2; 8 nucleotides align to TRBD1. The CDR3 runs 15 residues. J lost 3 bases, V lost 2 bases, and 5 bases had no gene match. The V gene's germline CDR1 is KGHSH and CDR2 LQKENI. The CDR3 nucleotides read TGTGCCAGCTCACCAGAGACAGGGGAGTACTATGGCTACACCTTC. This translates into CASSPETGEYYGYTF.